The clone carrying this TCR beta chain was seen more than once but under ten times. Under the authors' procedure: Estimates of nucleated cell counts were drawn from the amplification of reference gene primers. The table came from immunoSEQ multiplex PCR; TCRdb's copy has only in-frame clones and leaves some out. That table supplies the V and J calls and clone size; D and trimming were determined from the DNA. The top ten clones hold around 5.9% of a sample with 310,000 or so clones, nearly 90% of them seen once. CDR1 and CDR2 (germline): SQVTM, ANQGSEA. Trimming removed 2 bases at V and 8 bases at J, with 15 bases between. The CDR3 runs to 13 residues. These data are taken from a study of blood T cell repertoires in COVID-19. In terms of age and location, participants ranged from roughly 18 to 100 years and lived in about 25 US areas.

Sequencing was carried out using PBMCs or T cells enriched from blood (not recorded which). J is TRBJ1-2 and V is TRBV29-1, with D unresolved. This receptor was obtained from a woman aged 25 to 45 who had recovered from COVID-19. The CDR3: CSVEPPHSGGYTF. The CDR3 coding sequence is TGCAGCGTTGAACCACCACACAGTGGGGGCTACACCTTC.